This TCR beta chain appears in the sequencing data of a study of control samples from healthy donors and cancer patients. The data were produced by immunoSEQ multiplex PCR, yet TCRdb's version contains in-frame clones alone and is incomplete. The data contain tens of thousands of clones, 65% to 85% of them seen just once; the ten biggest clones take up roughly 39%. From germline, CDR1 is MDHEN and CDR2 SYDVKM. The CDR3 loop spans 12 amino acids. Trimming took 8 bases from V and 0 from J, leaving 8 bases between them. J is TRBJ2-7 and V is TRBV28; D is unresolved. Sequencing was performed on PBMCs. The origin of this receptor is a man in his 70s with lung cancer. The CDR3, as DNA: TGTGCCAGCTTTACCAGCTCCTACGAGCAGTACTTC. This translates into CASFTSSYEQYF. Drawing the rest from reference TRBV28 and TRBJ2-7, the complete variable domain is DVKVTQSSRYLVKRTGEKVFLECVQDMDHENMFWYRQDPGLGLRLIYFSYDVKMKEKGDIPEGYSVSREKKERFSLILESASTNQTSMYLCASFTSSYEQYFGPGTRLTVT.